This T cell receptor (beta chain) was captured by sequencing in a study of blood T cell repertoires in COVID-19. This table comes from immunoSEQ multiplex PCR, and its TCRdb copy is limited to in-frame clones, with some not included. The data contain about 180,000 clones, approximately 80% of them singletons. The length of the CDR3 is 11 residues. The germline gives CDR1 MDHEN, CDR2 SYDVKM. V lost 6 bases to trimming and J lost 11 bases, with 11 bases between them. This receptor was taken from a human donor in a cohort sampled during active COVID-19. Sample: peripheral blood. The rearrangement links TRBV28 to TRBJ1-5; D perhaps matches TRBD1 (5 bases). CDR3 in DNA: TGTGCCAGCAGCTCTCACAGGTCCCAGCATTTT. This translates into CASSSHRSQHF.